The clone carrying this T cell receptor beta chain was counted a few times. The data originate from a study of blood T cell repertoires in COVID-19. About the study: The United States, Italy and Spain provided the acute and convalescent COVID-19 samples. From T cells, B-cell-depleted T cells, or PBMCs came the material, which was cDNA or gDNA.

Trimming pared 2 bases from V and 4 bases from J, leaving 11 bases between. The CDR3 is 14 amino acids. Per the original methods: For nucleated cells, counts were estimated from reference gene primer amplification. Assay used: immunoSEQ multiplex PCR; TCRdb lists only in-frame clones, some missing. V, J and clone size reflect that table, while D and trimming were determined from the DNA. Of under 300,000 clones in the sample, around nine tenths were seen once. This clonotype was obtained from an older woman with active or convalescent COVID-19. The sequencing input was peripheral blood. The V call is TRBV23-1, the J call TRBJ1-2, with D hard to call. Being an ORF, TRBV23-1 has a function that is uncertain. The DNA for the CDR3 is TGCGCCAGCAGTCAAGGGCCCGGCTCCTATGGCTACACCTTC. This translates into CASSQGPGSYGYTF.